Sequencing of this T cell receptor beta chain was carried out in a study of regulatory T cells in long-lasting Graves disease. About the research overall: Recently diagnosed Graves' patients had received antithyroid drugs for under 3 months.

V was cut by 0 bases and J by 4 bases, with 16 bases left in between. The CDR3 spans 16 residues. Germline values: CDR1 ENHRY, CDR2 SYGVKD. This clonotype showed up many times. Regarding time point: newly diagnosed GD, antithyroid drugs for less than 3 months. PBMC-extracted RNA yielded the TCR library. American Thyroid Association guidelines defined Graves' disease diagnosis. With iRepertoire HTBI primers and Arm-PCR of CDR3 regions, TCR beta libraries were built. TCRdb itself ran the multiplex PCR reads through MiXCR, one entry per CDR3 protein. The sample lists over 500,000 distinct CDR3 sequences, roughly 15% occurring once. The sample also formed part of further work on T cells in Graves' hyperthyroidism and ophthalmopathy.

The starting material was peripheral blood mononuclear cells (PBMCs), obtained at new diagnosis, from a patient treated with antithyroid drugs. The TCR was taken from a woman aged 25 to 39 with Graves disease. The chain is built from TRBV10-3 and TRBJ2-7; either TRBD1 or TRBD2 may fit D (6 bases each). This chain's CDR3 is CAISESLTGRNYEQYF. Written as DNA, the CDR3 is TGTGCCATCAGTGAGTCTCTCACAGGGAGGAATTACGAGCAGTACTTC.